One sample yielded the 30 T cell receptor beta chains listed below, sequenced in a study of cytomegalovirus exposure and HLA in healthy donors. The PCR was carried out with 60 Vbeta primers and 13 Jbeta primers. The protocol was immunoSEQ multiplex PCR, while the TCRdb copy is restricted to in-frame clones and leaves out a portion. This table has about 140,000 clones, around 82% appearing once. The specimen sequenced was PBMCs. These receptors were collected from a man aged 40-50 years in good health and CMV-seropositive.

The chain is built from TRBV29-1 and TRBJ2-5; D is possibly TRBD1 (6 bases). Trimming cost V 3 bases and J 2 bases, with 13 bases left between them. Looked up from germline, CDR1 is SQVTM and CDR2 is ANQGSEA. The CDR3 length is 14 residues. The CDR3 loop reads CSVDVGQGQETQYF. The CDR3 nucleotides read TGCAGCGTTGATGTTGGGCAGGGGCAAGAGACCCAGTACTTC.

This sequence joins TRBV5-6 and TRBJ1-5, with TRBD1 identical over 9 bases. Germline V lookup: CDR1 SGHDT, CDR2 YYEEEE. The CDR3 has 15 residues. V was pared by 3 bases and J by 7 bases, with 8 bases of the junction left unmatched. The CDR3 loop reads CASSYRGLYEQPQHF. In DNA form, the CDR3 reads TGTGCCAGCAGCTACAGGGGGCTTTACGAGCAGCCCCAGCATTTT.

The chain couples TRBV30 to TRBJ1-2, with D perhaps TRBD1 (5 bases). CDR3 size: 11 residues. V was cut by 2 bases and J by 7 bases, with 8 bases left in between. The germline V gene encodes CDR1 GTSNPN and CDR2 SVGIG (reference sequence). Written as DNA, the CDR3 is TGTGCCTGGAGTTTAGGGGTTGGCTACACCTTC. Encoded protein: CAWSLGVGYTF. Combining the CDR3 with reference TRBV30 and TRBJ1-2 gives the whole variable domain SQTIHQWPATLVQPVGSPLSLECTVEGTSNPNLYWYRQAAGRGLQLLFYSVGIGQISSEVPQNLSASRPQDRQFILSSKKLLLSDSGFYLCAWSLGVGYTFGSGTRLTVV.

This CDR3 is CAWPHDRGPDNSPLHF. CDR3 nucleotide sequence: TGTGCCTGGCCCCATGACAGGGGACCGGATAATTCACCCCTCCACTTT. J is TRBJ1-6 and V is TRBV30; 8 bases align to TRBD1. The CDR3 totals 16 residues. V lost 5 bases and J lost 5; bases outside the gene matches: 11. Germline loops: CDR1 GTSNPN, CDR2 SVGIG (reference sequence).

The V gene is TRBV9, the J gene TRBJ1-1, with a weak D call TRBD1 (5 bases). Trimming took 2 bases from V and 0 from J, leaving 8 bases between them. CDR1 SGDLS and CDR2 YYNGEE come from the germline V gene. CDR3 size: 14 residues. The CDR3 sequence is CASSVTGMNTEAFF. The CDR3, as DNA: TGTGCCAGCAGCGTCACAGGTATGAACACTGAAGCTTTCTTT.

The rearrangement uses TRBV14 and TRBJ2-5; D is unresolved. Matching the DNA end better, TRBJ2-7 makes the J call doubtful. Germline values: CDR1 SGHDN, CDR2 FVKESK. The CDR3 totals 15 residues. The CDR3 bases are TGTGCCAGCAGCCAAGGGTTACAGAACATTTACGAGCAGTACTTC. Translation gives CASSQGLQNIYEQYF.

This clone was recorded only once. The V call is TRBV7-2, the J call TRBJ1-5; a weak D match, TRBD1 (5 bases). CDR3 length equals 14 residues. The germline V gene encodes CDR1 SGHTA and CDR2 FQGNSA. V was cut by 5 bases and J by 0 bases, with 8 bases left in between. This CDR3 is CASSGGGSNQPQHF. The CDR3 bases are TGTGCCAGCAGCGGGGGGGGTAGCAATCAGCCCCAGCATTTT.

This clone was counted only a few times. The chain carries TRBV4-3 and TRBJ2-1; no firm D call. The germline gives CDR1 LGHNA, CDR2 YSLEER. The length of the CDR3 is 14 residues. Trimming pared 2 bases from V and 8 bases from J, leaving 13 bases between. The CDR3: CASSQFSAGDEQFF. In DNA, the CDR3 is TGCGCCAGCAGCCAATTTTCGGCAGGCGATGAGCAGTTCTTC.

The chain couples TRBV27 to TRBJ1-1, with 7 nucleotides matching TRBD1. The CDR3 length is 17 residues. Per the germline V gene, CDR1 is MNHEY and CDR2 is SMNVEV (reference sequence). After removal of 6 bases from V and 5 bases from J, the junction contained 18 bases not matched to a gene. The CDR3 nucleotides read TGTGCCAGCAGCGCTCGTTTTGGCCGGGACAGTAGGACTGAAGCTTTCTTT. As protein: CASSARFGRDSRTEAFF.

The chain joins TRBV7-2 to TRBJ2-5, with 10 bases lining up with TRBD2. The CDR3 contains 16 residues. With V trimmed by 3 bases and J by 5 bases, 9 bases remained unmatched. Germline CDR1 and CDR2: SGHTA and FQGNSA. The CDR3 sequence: CASSLASGRFRETQYF. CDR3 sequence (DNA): TGTGCCAGCAGCTTGGCTAGCGGGAGATTTAGGGAGACCCAGTACTTC. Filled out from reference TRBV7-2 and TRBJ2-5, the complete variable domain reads GAGVSQSPSNKVTEKGKDVELRCDPISGHTALYWYRQSLGQGLEFLIYFQGNSAPDKSGLPSDRFSAERTGGSVSTLTIQRTQQEDSAVYLCASSLASGRFRETQYFGPGTRLLVL.

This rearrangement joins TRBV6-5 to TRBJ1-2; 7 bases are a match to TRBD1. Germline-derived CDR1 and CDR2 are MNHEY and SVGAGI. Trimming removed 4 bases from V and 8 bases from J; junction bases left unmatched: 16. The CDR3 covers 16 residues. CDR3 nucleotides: TGTGCCAGCAGTTCGACTAAGACAGGGAAGAACTTGGGCTACACCTTC. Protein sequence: CASSSTKTGKNLGYTF.

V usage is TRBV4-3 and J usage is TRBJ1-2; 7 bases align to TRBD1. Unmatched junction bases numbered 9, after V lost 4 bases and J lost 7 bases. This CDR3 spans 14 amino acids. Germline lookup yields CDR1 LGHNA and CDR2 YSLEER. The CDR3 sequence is CASSPRTGGTGYTF. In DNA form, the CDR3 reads TGCGCCAGCAGCCCCCGGACAGGCGGTACTGGCTACACCTTC.

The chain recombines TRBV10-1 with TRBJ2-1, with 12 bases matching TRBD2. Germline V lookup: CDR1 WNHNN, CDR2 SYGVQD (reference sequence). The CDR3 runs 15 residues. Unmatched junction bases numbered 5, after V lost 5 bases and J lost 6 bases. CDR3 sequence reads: CASSPLGLAGNEQFF. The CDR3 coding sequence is TGCGCCAGCAGTCCCCTGGGACTAGCGGGCAATGAGCAGTTCTTC.

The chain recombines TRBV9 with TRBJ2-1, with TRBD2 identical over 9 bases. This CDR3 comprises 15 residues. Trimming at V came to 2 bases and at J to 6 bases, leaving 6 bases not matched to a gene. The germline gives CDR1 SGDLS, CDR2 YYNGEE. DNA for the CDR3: TGTGCCAGCAGCGTCATGACTAGCGGCTCCAATGAGCAGTTCTTC. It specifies CASSVMTSGSNEQFF. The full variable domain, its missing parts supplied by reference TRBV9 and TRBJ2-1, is DSGVTQTPKHLITATGQRVTLRCSPRSGDLSVYWYQQSLDQGLQFLIQYYNGEERAKGNILERFSAQQFPDLHSELNLSSLELGDSALYFCASSVMTSGSNEQFFGPGTRLTVL.

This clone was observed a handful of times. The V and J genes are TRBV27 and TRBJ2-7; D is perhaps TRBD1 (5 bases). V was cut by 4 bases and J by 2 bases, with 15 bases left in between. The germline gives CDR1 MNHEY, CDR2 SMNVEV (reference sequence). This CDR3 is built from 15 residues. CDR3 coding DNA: TGTGCCAGCAGTTCCCAGGGTAACTTGGCCTACGAGCAGTACTTC. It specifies CASSSQGNLAYEQYF.

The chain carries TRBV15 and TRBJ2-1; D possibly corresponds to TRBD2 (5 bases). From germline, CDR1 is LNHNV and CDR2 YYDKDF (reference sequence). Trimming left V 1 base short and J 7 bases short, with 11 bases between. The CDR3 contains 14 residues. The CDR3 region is CATSRGSGKNEQFF. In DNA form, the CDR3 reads TGTGCCACCAGCAGAGGGAGCGGAAAAAATGAGCAGTTCTTC.

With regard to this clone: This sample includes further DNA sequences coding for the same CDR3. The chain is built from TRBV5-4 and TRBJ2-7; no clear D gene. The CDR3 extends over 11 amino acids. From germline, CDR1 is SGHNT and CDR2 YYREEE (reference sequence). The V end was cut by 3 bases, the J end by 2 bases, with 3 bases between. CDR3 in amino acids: CASSSTYEQYF. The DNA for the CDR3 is TGTGCCAGCAGCTCCACCTACGAGCAGTACTTC.

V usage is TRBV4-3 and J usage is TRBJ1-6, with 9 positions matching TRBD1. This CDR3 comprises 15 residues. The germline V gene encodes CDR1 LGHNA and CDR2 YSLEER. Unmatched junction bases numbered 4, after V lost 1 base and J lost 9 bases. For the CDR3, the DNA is TGCGCCAGCAGCCAAGGGGGACAGGGTGGTTCACCCCTCCACTTT. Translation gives CASSQGGQGGSPLHF.

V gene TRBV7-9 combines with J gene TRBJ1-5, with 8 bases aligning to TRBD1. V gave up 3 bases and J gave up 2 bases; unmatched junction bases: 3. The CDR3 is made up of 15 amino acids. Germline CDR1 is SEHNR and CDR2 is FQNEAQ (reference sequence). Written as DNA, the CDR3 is TGTGCCAGCAGCTTCTCACAGGGGGGCAATCAGCCCCAGCATTTT. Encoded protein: CASSFSQGGNQPQHF.

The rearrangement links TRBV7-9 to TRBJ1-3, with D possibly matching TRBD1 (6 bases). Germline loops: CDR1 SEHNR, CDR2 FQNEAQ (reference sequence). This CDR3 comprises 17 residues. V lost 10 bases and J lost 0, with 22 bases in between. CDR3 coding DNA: TGTGCCATTTCCGAGGGGGGGGAACGCTACTCTGGAAACACCATATATTTT. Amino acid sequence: CAISEGGERYSGNTIYF.

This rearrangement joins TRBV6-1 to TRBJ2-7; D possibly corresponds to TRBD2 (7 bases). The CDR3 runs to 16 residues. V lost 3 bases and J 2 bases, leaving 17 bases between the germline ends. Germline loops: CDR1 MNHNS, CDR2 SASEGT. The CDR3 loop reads CASSDLGGANPYEQYF. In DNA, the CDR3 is TGTGCCAGCAGTGATTTAGGGGGGGCGAACCCCTACGAGCAGTACTTC.

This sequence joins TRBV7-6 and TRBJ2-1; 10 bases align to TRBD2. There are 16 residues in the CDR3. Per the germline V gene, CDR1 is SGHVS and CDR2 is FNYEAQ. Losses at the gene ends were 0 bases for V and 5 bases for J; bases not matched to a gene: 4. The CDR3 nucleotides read TGTGCCAGCAGCTTAGCGTTAACTAGCGGGGACAATGAGCAGTTCTTC. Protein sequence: CASSLALTSGDNEQFF. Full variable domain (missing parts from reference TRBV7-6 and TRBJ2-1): GAGVSQSPRYKVTKRGQDVALRCDPISGHVSLYWYRQALGQGPEFLTYFNYEAQQDKSGLPNDRFSAERPEGSISTLTIQRTEQRDSAMYRCASSLALTSGDNEQFFGPGTRLTVL.

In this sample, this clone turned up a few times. The CDR3 region is CASSLGGTSTDTQYF. The CDR3 DNA follows: TGTGCCAGCAGCTTGGGCGGGACTAGCACAGATACGCAGTATTTT. The chain links TRBV5-4 to TRBJ2-3; a weak D match, TRBD2 (6 bases). Trimming left V 0 bases short and J 0 bases short, with 8 bases between. CDR1 and CDR2 (germline): SGHNT, YYREEE (reference sequence). The CDR3 consists of 15 residues.

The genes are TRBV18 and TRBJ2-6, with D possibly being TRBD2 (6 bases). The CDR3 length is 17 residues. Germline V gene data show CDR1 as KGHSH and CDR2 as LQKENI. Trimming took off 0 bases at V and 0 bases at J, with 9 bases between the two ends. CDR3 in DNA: TGTGCCAGCTCACCACCAGGGACTCTCTCTGGGGCCAACGTCCTGACTTTC. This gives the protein CASSPPGTLSGANVLTF.

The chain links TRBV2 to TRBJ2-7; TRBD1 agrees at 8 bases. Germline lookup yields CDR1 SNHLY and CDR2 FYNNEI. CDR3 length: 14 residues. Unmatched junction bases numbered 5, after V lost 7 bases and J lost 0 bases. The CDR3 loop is CASTPTGGSYEQYF. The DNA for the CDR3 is TGTGCCAGCACCCCCACAGGGGGCTCCTACGAGCAGTACTTC. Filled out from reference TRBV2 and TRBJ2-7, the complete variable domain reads EPEVTQTPSHQVTQMGQEVILRCVPISNHLYFYWYRQILGQKVEFLVSFYNNEISEKSEIFDDQFSVERPDGSNFTLKIRSTKLEDSAMYFCASTPTGGSYEQYFGPGTRLTVT.

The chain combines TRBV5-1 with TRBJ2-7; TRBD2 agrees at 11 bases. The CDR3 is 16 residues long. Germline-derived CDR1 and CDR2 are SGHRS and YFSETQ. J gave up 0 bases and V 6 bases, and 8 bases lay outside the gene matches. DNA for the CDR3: TGCGCCAGCAACCTCAATAGCGGGAGGGCCTCCTACGAGCAGTACTTC. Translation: CASNLNSGRASYEQYF.

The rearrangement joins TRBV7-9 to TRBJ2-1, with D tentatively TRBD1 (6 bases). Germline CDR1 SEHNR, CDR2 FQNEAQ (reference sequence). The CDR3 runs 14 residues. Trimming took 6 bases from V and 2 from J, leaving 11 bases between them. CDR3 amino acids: CASRGTRAYNEQFF. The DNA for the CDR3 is TGTGCCAGCAGAGGGACAAGAGCCTACAATGAGCAGTTCTTC.

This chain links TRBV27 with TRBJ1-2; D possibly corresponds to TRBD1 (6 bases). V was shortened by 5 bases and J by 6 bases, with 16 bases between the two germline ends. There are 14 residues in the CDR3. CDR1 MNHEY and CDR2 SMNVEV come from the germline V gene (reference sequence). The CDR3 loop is CASSPDPDSNGYTF. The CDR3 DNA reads TGTGCCAGCAGTCCCGACCCGGACAGTAATGGCTACACCTTC.

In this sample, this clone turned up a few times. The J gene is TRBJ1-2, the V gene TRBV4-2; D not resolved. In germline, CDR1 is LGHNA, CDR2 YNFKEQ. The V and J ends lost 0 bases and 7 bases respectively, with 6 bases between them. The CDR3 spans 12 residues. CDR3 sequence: CASSQEPGGYTF. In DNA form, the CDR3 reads TGTGCCAGCAGCCAAGAACCGGGTGGCTACACCTTC.

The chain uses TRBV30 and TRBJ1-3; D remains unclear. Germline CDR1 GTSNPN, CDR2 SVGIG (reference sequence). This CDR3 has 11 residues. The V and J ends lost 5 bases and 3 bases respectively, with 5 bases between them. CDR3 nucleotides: TGTGCCTGGGGAGTTGGAAACACCATATATTTT. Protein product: CAWGVGNTIYF.